The rows below give T cell receptor beta chains drawn from one sample of a study of blood T cell repertoires in COVID-19. Only in-frame clones appear in the TCRdb table, and some are missing; sequencing was by immunoSEQ multiplex PCR. The sample lists tens of thousands of clones, roughly 80% occurring once. The sequencing input was peripheral blood. The origin of the receptors is a woman aged 55-69 years with acute or convalescent COVID-19. CDR3s include the opening cysteine and the closing phenylalanine or tryptophan. The D gene is left open where the match is weak. Rows give clone size only sometimes, using once, few, many, or a class for an expanded clone.

d_call	v_call	j_call	clone_size	cdr3_nt	cdr3_aa
TRBD2	TRBV9	TRBJ2-3	-	TGTGCCAGCAGCGGGCGGGGGGGCGTAGATACGCAGTATTTT	CASSGRGGVDTQYF
TRBD1	TRBV14	TRBJ2-7	-	TGTGCCAGCAGTCCCGGGACAGGGACTTACGAGCAGTACTTC	CASSPGTGTYEQYF
TRBD1	TRBV12-5	TRBJ1-2	-	TGTGCTAGTGGTTTCTCCGACAGGGGGGGGCCCTATGGCTACACCTTC	CASGFSDRGGPYGYTF
-	TRBV11-2	TRBJ2-1	-	TGTGCCAGCAGCTTCCAAGATCAGGGATATGAGCAGTTCTTC	CASSFQDQGYEQFF
TRBD1	TRBV5-1	TRBJ2-5	-	TGCGCCAGCAGCTCACAGGGGGACCAAGAGACCCAGTACTTC	CASSSQGDQETQYF
-	TRBV5-6	TRBJ2-6	-	TGTGCCAGCAGCTTGGGCCCCCGGGCTGGGGCCAACGTCCTGACTTTC	CASSLGPRAGANVLTF
-	TRBV3-1/TRBV3-2	TRBJ1-4	-	TGTGCCAGCAGCCAAGATGTGGGGGCCAGAGATGAAAAACTGTTTTTT	CASSQDVGARDEKLFF
-	TRBV19	TRBJ1-5	once	TGTGCCAGTAGTCCCGGACAGTTTAATCAGCCCCAGCATTTT	CASSPGQFNQPQHF
TRBD1	TRBV14	TRBJ1-5	-	TGTGCCAGCAGCCCTCTCACCCCCGGACAGGGCCGTCGAACCGATAGCAATCAGCCCCAGCATTTT	CASSPLTPGQGRRTDSNQPQHF
TRBD1	TRBV7-9	TRBJ1-1	-	TGTGCCAGCAGACTACAGGGGCTTGAAGCTTTCTTT	CASRLQGLEAFF
-	TRBV18	TRBJ2-7	-	TGTGCCAGCTCACCATCACTCGCGGACGAGCAGTACTTC	CASSPSLADEQYF
-	TRBV11-3	TRBJ2-3	-	TGTGCCAGCAGCTTAGGTATGGCGACATCTAGCACAGATACGCAGTATTTT	CASSLGMATSSTDTQYF
-	TRBV4-3	TRBJ2-3	-	TGCGCCAGCAGCCGTGCGGGGTACACAGATACGCAGTATTTT	CASSRAGYTDTQYF
-	TRBV6-6	TRBJ1-5	-	TGTGCCAGCAGTTACCGGCAGGCTTATAGCAATCAGCCCCAGCATTTT	CASSYRQAYSNQPQHF